Sequencing of this T cell receptor (beta chain) was carried out in a study of T-cell memory formation after mild COVID-19 (TCRdb year 2021). General notes on the study: Most TCR sequence clusters were specific to one of the two donors. In a couple of donors, T-cell clones that expanded and contracted after mild COVID-19 were tracked by sequencing TCRalpha and TCRbeta repertoires over time. Two young, previously healthy adult volunteers made up the cohort, one male and one female.

Ficoll-Paque density gradient centrifugation was the method used to isolate PBMCs. A note on this clonotype: Its cognate antigen has yet to be identified. No qualities accompany the bases; no much larger clone lies one base away.

The run used an Illumina NovaSeq 6000. Using 5'RACE with constant-segment primers, TCRalpha and TCRbeta cDNA libraries were constructed, with sample barcodes and unique molecular identifiers added in the process. RNA was extracted from every sample with Trizol reagent. Amplification of the libraries took two PCR steps, and the second step added a second sample barcode plus Illumina TruSeq adapters. Sequencing of libraries was performed on an Illumina NovaSeq with 2 x 150 bp paired-end reads. The paper's processing steps were these. With migec v1.2.7, reads were demultiplexed and then collapsed into UMI-guided consensus sequences. Using mixcr v2.1.11, the UMI consensuses were aligned to TRA and TRB V and J templates and assembled into clonotypes. A clonotype was counted as expanded or contracted only if both edgeR and NoisET called the change significant, with noise models trained on biological replicates. edgeR calls used a false discovery rate-adjusted p below 0.01 and a log2 fold-change threshold of 1. As an exploratory analysis of dynamics, max-normalized trajectories of the 1000 most abundant clonotypes were examined by PCA with hierarchical clustering. Separately sequenced CD4+ and CD8+ repertoires were used to assign a CD4 or CD8 phenotype to each responding clone. TCRdb reran the public reads through fastp at Q25 and MiXCR, keeping productive beta chains. Every distinct CDR3 protein forms one entry, paired with its most common genes and DNA. The V and J calls, along with clone size, are taken from TCRdb and not from the paper's own processing. Counted in this sample were around 390,000 distinct CDR3 sequences; 15% to 20% of them appeared once. The top ten clones comprise 20% to 25% of the sample.

The investigation overall reported the following: The study included only a couple of mild cases, and larger cohorts that include severe cases with pre-infection samples were judged to be necessary. Contracting CD4+ clones appeared mostly in the CM and EM memory subsets, whereas CD8+ clones were enriched in EMRA. Clones contracting from day 15 to 85 had balanced CD4/CD8 phenotypes, while a second wave expanding from day 15 to 37 was biased towards CD4+. The second-wave clones that peaked on day 37 were not confirmed to be SARS-CoV-2 specific. Some responding clones were detected in pre-infection memory, which suggested that pre-existing cross-reactive memory T cells had joined the SARS-CoV-2 response.

The clonotype originates from a man in his late teens or twenties who had mild COVID-19 (a few samples of this study predate the infection). The sample titles of this study are shuffled in the database, so cell type and time point are left out; the donor was told from shared clones. Input material: PBMCs or a T cell subset sorted from them (not recorded which).

CDR3 protein: CSASPQGRARNEQFF. The nucleotide sequence reads as follows: TGCAGTGCCTCCCCCCAGGGGCGGGCTAGAAATGAGCAGTTCTTC. The chain joins TRBV20-1 to TRBJ2-1; TRBD1 is perhaps the D gene, given 6 matching bases. According to the germline V gene (reference sequence), CDR1 reads DFQATT and CDR2 reads SNEGSKA. From cysteine to phenylalanine, the CDR3 is 15 amino acids long. Left in the record is the CDR3 DNA by itself, 45 bases read in frame from the first base. V drops 6 bases and J drops 7 bases, leaving 22 bases in between.